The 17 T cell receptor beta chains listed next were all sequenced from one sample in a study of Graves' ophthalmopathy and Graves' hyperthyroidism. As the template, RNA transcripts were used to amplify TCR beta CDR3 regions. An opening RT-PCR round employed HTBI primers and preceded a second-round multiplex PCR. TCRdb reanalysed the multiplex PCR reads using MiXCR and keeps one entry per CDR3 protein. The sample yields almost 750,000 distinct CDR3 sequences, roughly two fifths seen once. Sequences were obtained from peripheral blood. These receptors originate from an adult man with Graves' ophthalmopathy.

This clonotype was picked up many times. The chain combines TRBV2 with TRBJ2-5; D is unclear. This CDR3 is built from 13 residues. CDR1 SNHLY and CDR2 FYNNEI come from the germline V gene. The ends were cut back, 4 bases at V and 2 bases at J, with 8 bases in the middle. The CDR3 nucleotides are TGTGCCAGCAGTGTGAGAGTTCAAGAGACCCAGTACTTC. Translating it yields CASSVRVQETQYF.

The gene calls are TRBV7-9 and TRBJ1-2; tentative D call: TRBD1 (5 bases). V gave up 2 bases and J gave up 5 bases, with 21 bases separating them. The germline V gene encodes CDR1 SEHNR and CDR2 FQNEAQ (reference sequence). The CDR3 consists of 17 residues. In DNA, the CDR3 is TGTGCCAGCAGCTTATCCCCTAGCGGGGGAGTGGGATATGGCTACACCTTC. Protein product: CASSLSPSGGVGYGYTF.

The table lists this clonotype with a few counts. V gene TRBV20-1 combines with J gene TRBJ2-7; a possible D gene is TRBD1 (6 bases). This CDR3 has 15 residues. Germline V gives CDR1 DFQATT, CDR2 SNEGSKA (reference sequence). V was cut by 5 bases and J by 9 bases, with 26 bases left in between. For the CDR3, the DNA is TGCAGTGCTCGCTTGACAGGATATCGTTTGGACGGGCAGTACTTC. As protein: CSARLTGYRLDGQYF.

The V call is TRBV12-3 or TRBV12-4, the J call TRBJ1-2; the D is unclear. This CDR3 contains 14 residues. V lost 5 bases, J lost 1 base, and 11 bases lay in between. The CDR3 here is CASSPRTRNYGYTF. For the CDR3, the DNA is TGTGCCAGCAGTCCCCGGACCCGTAACTATGGCTACACCTTC.

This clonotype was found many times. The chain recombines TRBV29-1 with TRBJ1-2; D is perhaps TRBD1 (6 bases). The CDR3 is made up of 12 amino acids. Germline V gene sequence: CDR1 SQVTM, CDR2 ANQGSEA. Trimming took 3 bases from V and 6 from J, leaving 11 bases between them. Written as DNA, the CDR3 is TGCAGCGTTGACTCTGGGGGGCATGGCTACACCTTC. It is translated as CSVDSGGHGYTF. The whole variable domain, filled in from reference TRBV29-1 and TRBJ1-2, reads SAVISQKPSRDICQRGTSLTIQCQVDSQVTMMFWYRQQPGQSLTLIATANQGSEATYESGFVIDKFPISRPNLTFSTLTVSNMSPEDSSIYLCSVDSGGHGYTFGSGTRLTVV.

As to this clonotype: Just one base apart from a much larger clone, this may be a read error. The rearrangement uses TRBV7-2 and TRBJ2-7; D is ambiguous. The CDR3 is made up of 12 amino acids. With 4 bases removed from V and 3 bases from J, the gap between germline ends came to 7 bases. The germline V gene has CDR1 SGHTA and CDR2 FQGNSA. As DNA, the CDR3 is TGTGCCAGCAGCTCAATAGGCTACGAGCAGTACTTC. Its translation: CASSSIGYEQYF. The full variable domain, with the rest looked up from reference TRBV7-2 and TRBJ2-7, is GAGVSQSPSNKVTEKGKDVELRCDPISGHTALYWYRQSLGQGLEFLIYFQGNSAPDKSGLPSDRFSAERTGGSVSTLTIQRTQQEDSAVYLCASSSIGYEQYFGPGTRLTVT.

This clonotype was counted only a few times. The CDR3 spells CASSERRAYNEKLFF. The DNA of the CDR3 is TGTGCCAGCAGTGAACGAAGGGCCTACAATGAAAAACTGTTTTTT. V usage is TRBV6-1 and J usage is TRBJ1-4; no clear D. Trimming removed 2 bases from V and 5 bases from J, with 12 bases in between. CDR3 length: 15 residues. CDR1 MNHNS and CDR2 SASEGT come from the germline V gene.

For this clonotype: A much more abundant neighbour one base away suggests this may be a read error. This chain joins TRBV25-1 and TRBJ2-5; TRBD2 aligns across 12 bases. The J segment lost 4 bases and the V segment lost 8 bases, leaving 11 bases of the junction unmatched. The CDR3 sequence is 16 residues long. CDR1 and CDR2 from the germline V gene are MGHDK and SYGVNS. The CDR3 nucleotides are TGTGCCAGCGGCCCCGGACTAGCGGGAAGCCTAGAGACCCAGTACTTC. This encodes CASGPGLAGSLETQYF.

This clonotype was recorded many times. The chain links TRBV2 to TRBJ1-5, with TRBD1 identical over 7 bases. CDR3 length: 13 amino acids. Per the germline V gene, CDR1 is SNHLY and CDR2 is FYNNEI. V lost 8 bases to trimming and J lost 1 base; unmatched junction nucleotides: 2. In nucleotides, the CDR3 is TGTGCCAGCCGGACAGGCAGCAATCAGCCCCAGCATTTT. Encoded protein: CASRTGSNQPQHF.

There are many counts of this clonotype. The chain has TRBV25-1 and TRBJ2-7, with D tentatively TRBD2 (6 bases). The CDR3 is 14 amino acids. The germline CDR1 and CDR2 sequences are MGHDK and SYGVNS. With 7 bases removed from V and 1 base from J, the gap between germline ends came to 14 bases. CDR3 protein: CASMPRGGSYEQYF. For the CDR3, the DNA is TGTGCCAGCATGCCGCGGGGAGGATCCTACGAGCAGTACTTC.

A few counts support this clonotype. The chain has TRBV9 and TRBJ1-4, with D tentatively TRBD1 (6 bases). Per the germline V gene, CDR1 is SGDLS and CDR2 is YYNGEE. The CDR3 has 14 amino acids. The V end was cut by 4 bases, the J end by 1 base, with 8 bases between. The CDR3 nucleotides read TGTGCCAGCAGCCGCAGGGGAACTAATGAAAAACTGTTTTTT. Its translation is CASSRRGTNEKLFF.

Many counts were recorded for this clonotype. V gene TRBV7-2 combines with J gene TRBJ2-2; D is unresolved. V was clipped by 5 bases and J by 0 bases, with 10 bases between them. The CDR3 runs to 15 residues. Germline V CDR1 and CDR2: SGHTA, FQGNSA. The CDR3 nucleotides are TGTGCCAGCAGCCCAGACACTGCGAACACCGGGGAGCTGTTTTTT. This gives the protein CASSPDTANTGELFF.

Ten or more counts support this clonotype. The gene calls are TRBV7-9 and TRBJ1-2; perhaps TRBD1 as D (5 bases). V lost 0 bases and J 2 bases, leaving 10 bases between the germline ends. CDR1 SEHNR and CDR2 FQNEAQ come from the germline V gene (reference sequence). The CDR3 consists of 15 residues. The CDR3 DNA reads TGTGCCAGCAGCTTAGCGAGGTCAGGGAACTATGGCTACACCTTC. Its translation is CASSLARSGNYGYTF.

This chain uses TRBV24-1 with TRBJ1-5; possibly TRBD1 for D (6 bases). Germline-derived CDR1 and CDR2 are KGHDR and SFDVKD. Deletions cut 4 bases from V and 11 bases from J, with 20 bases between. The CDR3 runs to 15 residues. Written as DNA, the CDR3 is TGTGCCACCAGTGACTATGGACAGACCCAAGAGACCCAGCATTTT. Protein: CATSDYGQTQETQHF.

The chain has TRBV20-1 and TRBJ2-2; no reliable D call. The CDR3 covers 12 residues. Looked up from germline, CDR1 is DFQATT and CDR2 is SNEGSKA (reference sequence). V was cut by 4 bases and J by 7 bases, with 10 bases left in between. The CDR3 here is CSATEWGGELFF. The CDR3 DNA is TGCAGTGCTACGGAGTGGGGCGGGGAGCTGTTTTTT.

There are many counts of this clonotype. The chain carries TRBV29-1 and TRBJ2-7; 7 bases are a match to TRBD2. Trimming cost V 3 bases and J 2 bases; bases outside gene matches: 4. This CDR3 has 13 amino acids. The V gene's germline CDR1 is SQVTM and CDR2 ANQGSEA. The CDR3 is CSVEGREPYEQYF. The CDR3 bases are TGCAGCGTTGAGGGGAGGGAACCCTACGAGCAGTACTTC.

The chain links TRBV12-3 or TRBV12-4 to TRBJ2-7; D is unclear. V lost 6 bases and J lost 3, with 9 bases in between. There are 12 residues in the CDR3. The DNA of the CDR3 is TGTGCCAGCAGCCCCTGGAACTACGAGCAGTACTTC. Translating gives CASSPWNYEQYF.